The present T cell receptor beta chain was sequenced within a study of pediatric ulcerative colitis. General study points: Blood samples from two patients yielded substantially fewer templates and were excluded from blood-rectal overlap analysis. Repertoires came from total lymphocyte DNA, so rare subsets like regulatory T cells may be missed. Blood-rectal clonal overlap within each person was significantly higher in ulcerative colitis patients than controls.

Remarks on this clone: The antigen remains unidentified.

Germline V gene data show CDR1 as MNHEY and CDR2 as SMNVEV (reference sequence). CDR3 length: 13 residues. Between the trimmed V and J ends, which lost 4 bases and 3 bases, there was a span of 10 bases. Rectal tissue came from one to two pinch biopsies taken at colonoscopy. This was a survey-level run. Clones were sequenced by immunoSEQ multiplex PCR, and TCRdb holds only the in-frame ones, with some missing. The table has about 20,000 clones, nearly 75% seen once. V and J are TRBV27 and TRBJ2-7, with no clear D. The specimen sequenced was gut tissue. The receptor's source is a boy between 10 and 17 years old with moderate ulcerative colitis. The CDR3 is CASSSPGNYEQYF. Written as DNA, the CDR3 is TGTGCCAGCAGTTCCCCAGGCAACTACGAGCAGTACTTC.